The 10 T cell receptor beta chains presented below share a single source sample, sequenced in a study of cytomegalovirus exposure and HLA in healthy donors (dated by TCRdb to about 2017). Library construction relied on the immunoSEQ multiplex PCR assay. TCRdb retrieved this table from immuneACCESS and kept in-frame rearrangements only. Not all clones are present; in checked studies, unresolved V genes account for under half, and no reason is known for the remainder. This sample comprises over 200,000 clones, roughly 88% of them detected only once. Roughly 2.8% of the sample comes from the top ten. The material sequenced was PBMCs. The source is a woman in her late teens or twenties in good health and CMV-seronegative.

This clone was detected only once. This chain uses TRBV29-1 with TRBJ1-1; perhaps TRBD1 as D (5 bases). V lost 7 bases and J 0 bases, leaving 12 bases between the germline ends. The CDR3 contains 13 residues. Germline CDR1 is SQVTM and CDR2 is ANQGSEA. CDR3 nucleotide sequence: TGCAGCGCCCGGGGGGGGATGAACACTGAAGCTTTCTTT. This codes for CSARGGMNTEAFF.

J is TRBJ2-5 and V is TRBV2; 7 positions agree with TRBD2. This CDR3 has 15 residues. Trimming at V came to 4 bases and at J to 1 base, leaving 6 bases not matched to a gene. Germline-derived CDR1 and CDR2 are SNHLY and FYNNEI. CDR3 in amino acids: CASSGGGGIQETQYF. CDR3 DNA: TGTGCCAGCAGTGGGGGCGGGGGAATCCAAGAGACCCAGTACTTC.

This clone appeared a single time. Sequence at one end of the junction differs from germline and may be a read error. The rearrangement uses TRBV5-5 and TRBJ1-2, with D unresolved. The CDR3 consists of 12 residues. Germline-derived CDR1 and CDR2 are SGHKS and YYEKEE (reference sequence). CDR3 region: CASSFDKEELFF. CDR3 coding DNA: TGTGCCAGCAGCTTTGACAAGGAGGAATTATTCTTC.

The chain is built from TRBV28 and TRBJ2-2; 7 nucleotides align to TRBD2. This CDR3 contains 17 residues. Germline-derived CDR1 and CDR2 are MDHEN and SYDVKM. The V segment lost 5 bases and the J segment 5 bases; nucleotides outside the gene matches: 14. The DNA for the CDR3 is TGTGCCAGCAGTCTCCCCCAAGGGCGGGACTATACCGGGGAGCTGTTTTTT. Translating it yields CASSLPQGRDYTGELFF.

The chain recombines TRBV2 with TRBJ2-1; the D gene is possibly TRBD2 (6 bases). The CDR3 contains 14 residues. In germline, CDR1 is SNHLY, CDR2 FYNNEI. V was shortened by 6 bases and J by 2 bases, with 11 bases between the two germline ends. CDR3 nucleotides: TGTGCCAGCAGGGAGCGGGCGCCCTACAATGAGCAGTTCTTC. It codes for CASRERAPYNEQFF.

V and J are TRBV28 and TRBJ2-1; D remains ambiguous. CDR1 and CDR2 (germline): MDHEN, SYDVKM. The CDR3 runs to 15 residues. V shed 1 base and J shed 0 bases, with 7 bases lying between them. The CDR3 spells CASSLSWSSYNEQFF. The CDR3 DNA reads TGTGCCAGCAGTTTATCCTGGAGCTCCTACAATGAGCAGTTCTTC.

There are a few counts of this clone. The V call is TRBV4-2, the J call TRBJ1-2, with TRBD1 matching over 8 bases. This CDR3 is 16 amino acids long. Germline-derived CDR1 and CDR2 are LGHNA and YNFKEQ. V shed 6 bases, J shed 2 bases, and the junction held 11 bases outside the gene matches. CDR3: CASSKTRTGTNYGYTF. CDR3 coding DNA: TGTGCCAGCAGTAAGACTCGGACAGGGACGAACTATGGCTACACCTTC.

The chain recombines TRBV5-1 with TRBJ2-1, with D tentatively TRBD2 (5 bases). CDR1 is SGHRS and CDR2 is YFSETQ in the germline V gene. The CDR3 is made up of 15 amino acids. The V end was cut by 5 bases, the J end by 6 bases, with 18 bases between. The chain's CDR3 is CASRRVTRWVNEQFF. For the CDR3, the DNA is TGCGCCAGCAGGAGAGTAACTAGATGGGTCAATGAGCAGTTCTTC.

The CDR3 loop is CASSPPPVAGGPLAYNEQFF. DNA for the CDR3: TGTGCCAGCAGTCCCCCACCCGTAGCGGGAGGGCCCTTAGCCTACAATGAGCAGTTCTTC. The chain recombines TRBV27 with TRBJ2-1; TRBD2 matches at 11 bases. V shed 5 bases and J 2 bases; nucleotides not matched to a gene: 17. This CDR3 has 20 residues. Germline assignment: CDR1 MNHEY and CDR2 SMNVEV (reference sequence).

The V call is TRBV5-1, the J call TRBJ2-3, with 9 bases lining up with TRBD2. The CDR3 loop spans 18 amino acids. Looked up from germline, CDR1 is SGHRS and CDR2 is YFSETQ. After removal of 4 bases from V and 7 bases from J, the junction contained 19 bases not matched to a gene. This chain's CDR3 is CASSPLSDRREGRHTQYF. The CDR3 DNA reads TGCGCCAGCAGCCCCCTATCTGACCGGCGGGAGGGACGCCATACGCAGTATTTT.